The 23 T cell receptor beta chains below come from one sample, sequenced in a study of T cells in Graves' hyperthyroidism and ophthalmopathy. Using RNA transcripts as the source, TCR beta CDR3 regions were amplified. HTBI primers were used for first-round RT-PCR of the TCR CDR3. In TCRdb, the multiplex PCR reads were re-called with MiXCR into one record per CDR3 protein. The table has about 50,000 distinct CDR3 sequences, around 48% seen once; the top ten hold approximately 13%. Sequenced material: blood. The receptor source for this set is a woman aged 30 to 39 with Graves' ophthalmopathy.

This clonotype is a singleton in its sample. This chain connects TRBV9 to TRBJ2-1; 9 bases fit TRBD2. J gave up 2 bases and V 0 bases, and 6 bases lay outside the gene matches. This CDR3 is 17 amino acids long. Germline V gene sequence: CDR1 SGDLS, CDR2 YYNGEE. The CDR3: CASSVVASGTTYNEQFF. The CDR3 nucleotides read TGTGCCAGCAGCGTAGTGGCTAGCGGGACCACCTACAATGAGCAGTTCTTC.

The chain uses TRBV20-1 and TRBJ1-2; TRBD1 matches at 7 bases. The CDR3 has 13 residues. Germline V lookup: CDR1 DFQATT, CDR2 SNEGSKA (reference sequence). V lost 5 bases to trimming and J lost 8 bases; unmatched junction nucleotides: 11. This CDR3 is CSAGQETFVGYTF. The CDR3 coding sequence is TGCAGTGCTGGACAGGAAACTTTCGTGGGCTACACCTTC.

The chain combines TRBV9 with TRBJ2-1, with TRBD1 matching over 7 bases. J gave up 6 bases and V 4 bases, and 4 bases lay outside the gene matches. The germline V gene encodes CDR1 SGDLS and CDR2 YYNGEE. CDR3 length equals 13 residues. CDR3: CASSRDSSNEQFF. The CDR3 DNA reads TGTGCCAGCAGCCGGGACAGCAGCAATGAGCAGTTCTTC.

As to this clonotype: No conserved phenylalanine or tryptophan ends this CDR3, so it is likely a read error. This chain connects TRBV24-1 to TRBJ2-1; 8 bases fit TRBD2. Germline V gene data show CDR1 as KGHDR and CDR2 as SFDVKD. The CDR3 runs 17 residues. The CDR3 loop reads CATSDRLARSSYDEQFL. In DNA form, the CDR3 reads TGTGCCACCAGTGACCGACTAGCGAGAAGCTCCTACGATGAGCAGTTCCTC.

J is TRBJ1-1 and V is TRBV29-1; D is uncertain. CDR1 and CDR2 (germline): SQVTM, ANQGSEA. With 8 bases removed from V and 5 bases from J, the gap between germline ends came to 36 bases. CDR3 length equals 19 residues. Here the CDR3 DNA reads TGCAGCCGCTCCGATATAGCGGGAACACACCACCGGGGAGGGACTGAAGCTTTCTTT. Translated: CSRSDIAGTHHRGGTEAFF.

This sequence joins TRBV2 and TRBJ2-7; a possible D gene is TRBD1 (6 bases). V was cut by 6 bases and J by 2 bases, with 20 bases left in between. Per germline, CDR1 SNHLY and CDR2 FYNNEI. The CDR3 sequence is 16 residues long. CDR3 coding DNA: TGTGCCAGCAGCAAAGAAGGGGGTTTTAAGGCCTACGAGCAGTACTTC. It encodes CASSKEGGFKAYEQYF.

Concerning this clonotype: Mismatch with germline at one junction end may stem from a read error. V and J are TRBV7-9 and TRBJ2-5, with 8 bases identical to TRBD1. CDR1 SEHNR and CDR2 FQNEAQ come from the germline V gene (reference sequence). The CDR3 sequence is 15 residues long. The CDR3: CASSSRDRYQETPDF. The DNA of the CDR3 is TGTGCCAGCAGCTCTCGGGACAGGTACCAAGAGACCCCGGACTTC.

The chain combines TRBV29-1 with TRBJ2-1, with 8 nucleotides matching TRBD2. This CDR3 spans 14 amino acids. Trimming removed 1 base from V and 5 bases from J; junction bases left unmatched: 4. CDR1 and CDR2 from the germline V gene are SQVTM and ANQGSEA. For the CDR3, the DNA is TGCAGCGTTGAAGGGCTAGCGGGTAACAATGAGCAGTTCTTC. Translating gives CSVEGLAGNNEQFF.

This clonotype was counted many times. The V and J genes are TRBV11-2 and TRBJ2-2, with a tentative D call TRBD1 (5 bases). The CDR3 runs to 15 residues. Trimming shortened V by 2 bases and J by 2 bases, and 9 bases separated the two germline ends. The germline CDR1 and CDR2 sequences are SGHAT and FQNNGV. In DNA form, the CDR3 reads TGTGCCAGCAGCTTAAGGGGCTACAACACCGGGGAGCTGTTTTTT. Its protein is CASSLRGYNTGELFF.

This clonotype was found many times. The chain recombines TRBV4-2 with TRBJ2-7, with 8 bases aligning to TRBD2. Trimming cost V 4 bases and J 4 bases; bases outside gene matches: 6. This CDR3 is built from 14 residues. Germline loops: CDR1 LGHNA, CDR2 YNFKEQ. Written as DNA, the CDR3 is TGTGCCAGCAGCCCAGGCGGCGGGAGGTACGAGCAGTACTTC. Its protein product is CASSPGGGRYEQYF.

This clonotype was found many times. The chain recombines TRBV4-1 with TRBJ2-7; 8 bases line up with TRBD2. The CDR3 consists of 14 residues. Germline CDR1 is MGHRA and CDR2 is YSYEKL. J gave up 4 bases and V 0 bases, and 2 bases lay outside the gene matches. CDR3 loop: CASSQDSSGYEQYF. In DNA form, the CDR3 reads TGCGCCAGCAGCCAAGATTCTAGCGGGTACGAGCAGTACTTC.

The chain uses TRBV2 and TRBJ1-4, with TRBD1 matching 10 bases. CDR1 is SNHLY and CDR2 is FYNNEI in the germline V gene. The V gene end was trimmed by 6 bases and the J gene end by 10 bases; junction bases not matched to a gene: 2. The CDR3 extends over 12 amino acids. The CDR3 nucleotides are TGTGCCAGCAGGCGGACAGGGGGAAAACTGTTTTTT. Translating it yields CASRRTGGKLFF.

Comment on this clonotype: An end of the junction differs from the germline gene, which may be a read error. V gene TRBV19 combines with J gene TRBJ2-3, with a possible D match to TRBD2 (6 bases). This CDR3 comprises 15 residues. Germline V gene data show CDR1 as LNHDA and CDR2 as SQIVND (reference sequence). CDR3 nucleotides: TGTACCAGTAGTATCACGGGCGGGAAAGCAGATACGCAGTATTTT. This encodes CTSSITGGKADTQYF.

This clonotype was observed at least ten times. The chain joins TRBV24-1 to TRBJ1-1; no definite D call. Germline CDR1 is KGHDR and CDR2 is SFDVKD. Between the trimmed V and J ends, which lost 4 bases and 0 bases, there was a span of 8 bases. The CDR3 totals 14 residues. The CDR3 loop is CATSETGLNTEAFF. CDR3 coding DNA: TGTGCCACCAGTGAAACGGGTCTGAACACTGAAGCTTTCTTT.

Points on this clonotype: This may come from a read error, since a much larger clone is one base off. The chain carries TRBV7-2 and TRBJ1-4; D is perhaps TRBD1 (6 bases). Germline CDR1 SGHTA, CDR2 FQGNSA. This CDR3 contains 14 residues. V was pared by 6 bases and J by 12 bases, with 20 bases between. The CDR3 DNA follows: TGTGCCAGCAGTCACTCAACAGGGAGGGAAGAACTGTTTTTT. Translation gives CASSHSTGREELFF.

This clonotype was seen at least ten times. The CDR3 is CASSRQATNEKLFF. Written as DNA, the CDR3 is TGTGCCAGTTCCAGACAGGCAACTAATGAAAAACTGTTTTTT. This chain links TRBV19 with TRBJ1-4; maybe TRBD1 (6 bases). This CDR3 spans 14 amino acids. Deletions cut 8 bases from V and 0 bases from J, with 10 bases between. The germline CDR1 and CDR2 sequences are LNHDA and SQIVND (reference sequence).

In regard to this clonotype: A read error is possible here, since a much larger clone lies one base away. The chain employs TRBV12-5 and TRBJ2-7, with 10 bases identical to TRBD1. The CDR3 length is 18 residues. Germline V gene data show CDR1 as LGHNT and CDR2 as FRNRAP. The CDR3 DNA follows: TGTGCTAGTGGTTTGGCCCTGTGGGGACAGGGGAAAATCTACGGGCAGTACTTC. It encodes CASGLALWGQGKIYGQYF. The full variable domain, its missing parts supplied by reference TRBV12-5 and TRBJ2-7, is DARVTQTPRHKVTEMGQEVTMRCQPILGHNTVFWYRQTMMQGLELLAYFRNRAPLDDSGMPKDRFSAEMPDATLATLKIQPSEPRDSAVYFCASGLALWGQGKIYGQYFGPGTRLTVT.

The chain links TRBV19 to TRBJ2-2, with 11 bases lining up with TRBD1. Germline V gene data show CDR1 as LNHDA and CDR2 as SQIVND (reference sequence). Trimming took 4 bases from V and 8 from J; bases not matched to a gene: 6. This CDR3 is built from 15 residues. The CDR3, as DNA: TGTGCCAGTAGTAAGGACAGGGGGCGCACGGGGGAGCTGTTTTTT. The encoded protein is CASSKDRGRTGELFF.

This sequence joins TRBV7-6 and TRBJ1-6; the D is unclear. Germline values: CDR1 SGHVS, CDR2 FNYEAQ. The V end lost 8 bases, the J end lost 10 bases, and 15 bases lay between the germline ends. CDR3 length equals 13 residues. This chain's CDR3 is CASQAGGGSPLHF. CDR3 bases: TGTGCCAGCCAAGCAGGCGGCGGGTCACCCCTCCACTTT.

In this sample, this clonotype turned up many times. The chain carries TRBV28 and TRBJ2-1; 7 bases line up with TRBD2. CDR1 and CDR2 from the germline V gene are MDHEN and SYDVKM. This CDR3 has 17 residues. The ends lost 5 bases at V and 1 base at J; junction bases unmatched: 11. CDR3 amino acids: CASSGLASGSSYNEQFF. CDR3 bases: TGTGCCAGCAGTGGTTTGGCTAGCGGTAGTTCCTACAATGAGCAGTTCTTC.

This clonotype was seen repeatedly, ten times or more. The rearrangement links TRBV5-1 to TRBJ2-7; no firm D call. The CDR3 runs 14 residues. CDR1 and CDR2 (germline): SGHRS, YFSETQ. Trimming pared 0 bases from V and 3 bases from J, leaving 10 bases between. The CDR3 DNA reads TGCGCCAGCAGCTTGGTGGCAGAGGACTACGAGCAGTACTTC. Its translation is CASSLVAEDYEQYF.

This clonotype was observed many times. This chain connects TRBV12-3 or TRBV12-4 to TRBJ2-7, with 12 bases matching TRBD2. The CDR3 is 14 residues long. The ends lost 6 bases at V and 1 base at J; junction bases unmatched: 1. CDR3 nucleotide sequence: TGTGCCAGCAGACTAGCGGGAGGTTCCTACGAGCAGTACTTC. Encoded protein: CASRLAGGSYEQYF.

This clonotype was found many times. V is TRBV6-1 and J is TRBJ2-7, with 7 bases lining up with TRBD2. This CDR3 region has 14 residues. V trimming: 4 bases; J trimming: 4 bases; junction bases outside the gene matches: 7. The germline V gene has CDR1 MNHNS and CDR2 SASEGT. The CDR3 here is CASSAGLKPYEQYF. The CDR3, as DNA: TGTGCCAGCAGTGCGGGACTAAAACCTTACGAGCAGTACTTC.